This T cell receptor (beta chain) was found in a study of human T cells and chemical hapten exposure (dated by TCRdb to the early 2020s). Broadly, across the study: For sensitization, 2% DPC in acetone was applied to a 2 cm by 2 cm area of upper inner arm skin. Throughout the approximately 26-week study period, patients were also given weekly therapeutic DPC doses on the scalp. Patch testing was performed on the upper back with Finn chambers containing 0.01% DPC, and the patch tests were scored after 6 days according to International Contact Dermatitis Research Group standards. Alopecia areata with under or over 50% scalp involvement, alopecia totalis and alopecia universalis were represented in the patient cohort, which was mostly female. Libraries were combined into a pool for sequencing, and differences in TCR yield between samples came mainly from small differences in library volumes within the pool. Peripheral blood TCR repertoire changes were tracked in vivo in alopecia patients during primary and secondary sensitization to the hapten diphenylcyclopropenone (DPC). Patient blood was sampled pre-sensitization (week 0) and at 2, 6 and about 24 weeks after DPC sensitization. Twenty-nine alopecia patients provided blood for TCR sequencing at one to four time points (pre-sensitization, 2, 6 and 24 weeks).

Receptor libraries were prepared by RACE. These reads were obtained on a NextSeq 500. Library preparation attached unique molecular identifiers to individual cDNA molecules for quantitative, reproducible TCR counting. Both TCR alpha and TCR beta chains were sequenced from each blood RNA sample. Concerning the study's data processing: Samples had a median of roughly 98,000 TCRs, with a range from roughly 20,000 to 690,600. V, J and CDR3 annotation of the TCR reads was carried out using the Decombinator software suite. For PS versus PT1 abundance plots, all samples were subsampled to the same number of TCRs (28,000). Expanded TCRs were defined as absent before sensitization and observed at least eight times at the 2-week time point. TCRdb trimmed public reads at Q25 via fastp, called clones via MiXCR and kept in-frame beta chains. Each CDR3 protein appears once, grouped with its most common genes and DNA. The V and J calls, along with clone size, are taken from TCRdb and not from the paper's own processing. For this sample the table gives under 75,000 distinct CDR3 sequences, of which roughly 10% were detected only once. The ten top clones hold 1.4% of the sample.

There are many counts of this clonotype. What this receptor recognizes is not known. The input lacks base qualities; no much larger clone sits a single base away. What the work shows at the level of the full study, not this receptor alone: Expanded TCRs formed significantly more large CDR3 similarity clusters than pre-sensitization or healthy control sets, consistent with antigen-driven responses. The number of TCRs above 1 in 1000 frequency did not change with DPC sensitization; there was no evidence of global repertoire structure alterations. Because all patients had alopecia, a presumed autoimmune disease, the immune response of the patients might differ from that of healthy individuals. Patch test score correlated positively with the number of PT1 expanded TCRs, reaching significance at thresholds 8, 16 and 32 but not at 4. After repeated subsampling, changes were observed in the strength of the expansion versus patch-test correlation and in the threshold at which the correlation became significant.

V is cut by 8 bases and J by 4 bases, and the space between the germline ends is 8 bases. CDR1 and CDR2 (SGHVS, FNYEAQ) derive from the germline V gene. The CDR3, from cysteine to phenylalanine, totals 12 residues. This entry keeps only the CDR3 DNA: 36 bases, framed from base 1. The time point label of this sample denotes: patch test 3, about 24 weeks after DPC sensitization. The treatment or condition label, read with the paper, signifies: therapeutic diphenylcyclopropenone sensitization with weekly scalp DPC. At every patch-test visit, the blood draw took place before the patch test was put on. Patients were eligible if aged 18 to 70, diagnosed with alopecia and judged suitable for DPC therapy, and pregnant patients were excluded. Total RNA was extracted from unfractionated whole blood collected in Tempus Blood RNA tubes.

The receptor comes from a woman aged 45-65 years with alopecia areata. Some clones in this sample may be carry-over from other donors' samples. This specimen consisted of whole blood, obtained in connection with sensitization to the hapten diphenylcyclopropenone (DPC). The chain is made from TRBV7-6 and TRBJ2-2; confidence is insufficient to name the D gene. The nucleotides are TGTGCCAGCTCCTTCTCCACCGGGGAGCTGTTTTTT. Protein translation: CASSFSTGELFF.